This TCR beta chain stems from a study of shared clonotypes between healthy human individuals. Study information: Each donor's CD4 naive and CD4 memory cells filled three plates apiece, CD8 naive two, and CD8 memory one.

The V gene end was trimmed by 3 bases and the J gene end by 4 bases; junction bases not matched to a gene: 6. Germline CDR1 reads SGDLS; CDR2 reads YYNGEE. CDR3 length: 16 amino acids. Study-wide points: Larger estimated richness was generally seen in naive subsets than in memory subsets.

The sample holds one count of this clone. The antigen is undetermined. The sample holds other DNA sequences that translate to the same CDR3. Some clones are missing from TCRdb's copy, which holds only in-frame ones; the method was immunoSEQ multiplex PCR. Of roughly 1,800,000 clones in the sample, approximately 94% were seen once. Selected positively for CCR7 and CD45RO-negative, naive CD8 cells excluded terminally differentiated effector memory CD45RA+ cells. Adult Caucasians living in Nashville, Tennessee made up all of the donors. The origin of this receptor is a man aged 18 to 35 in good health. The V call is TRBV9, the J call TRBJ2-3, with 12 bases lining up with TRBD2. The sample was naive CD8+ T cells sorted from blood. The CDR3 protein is CASSASSGRAPDTQYF. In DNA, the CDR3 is TGTGCCAGCAGCGCCTCTAGCGGGAGGGCACCAGATACGCAGTATTTT.